This entry lists 13 T cell receptor beta chains sequenced from one sample in a study of post-analysis software for immune sequencing data. Study-wide findings and caveats: Relative to controls, patients had a few TRBV segments at higher frequency, with TRBV5-6, TRBV5-1 and TRBV20-1 among these.

What these receptors recognize is not known. Built from TCR beta cDNA, the libraries had unique molecular identifiers in them. One entry per CDR3 protein, called by TCRdb with MiXCR from the PCR reads. The sample has some 700,000 distinct CDR3 sequences; around 60% are singletons. The material sequenced was blood. These receptors all come from a girl aged 2 to 9 with multiple sclerosis.

This clonotype was detected only a few times. The chain carries TRBV7-8 and TRBJ2-7; 7 nucleotides align to TRBD1. The germline gives CDR1 SGHVS, CDR2 FQNEAQ. With V trimmed by 5 bases and J by 2 bases, 9 bases remained unmatched. The CDR3 contains 15 residues. As DNA, the CDR3 is TGTGCCAGCAGCCCCGGGACAGCTGGAACCTACGAGCAGTACTTC. This codes for CASSPGTAGTYEQYF.

This clonotype was counted a single time. The rearrangement links TRBV29-1 to TRBJ1-2, with D unresolved. Looked up from germline, CDR1 is SQVTM and CDR2 is ANQGSEA. This CDR3 region has 13 residues. V was cut by 0 bases and J by 4 bases, with 9 bases left in between. The CDR3 nucleotides read TGCAGCGTTGAAGATGTGCGGTCCTATGGCTACACCTTC. Translating gives CSVEDVRSYGYTF. The whole variable domain, remainder taken from reference TRBV29-1 and TRBJ1-2, is SAVISQKPSRDICQRGTSLTIQCQVDSQVTMMFWYRQQPGQSLTLIATANQGSEATYESGFVIDKFPISRPNLTFSTLTVSNMSPEDSSIYLCSVEDVRSYGYTFGSGTRLTVV.

V is TRBV10-3 and J is TRBJ2-7; D is perhaps TRBD1 or TRBD2 (5 bases each). CDR1 and CDR2 from the germline V gene are ENHRY and SYGVKD. The V end lost 4 bases, the J end lost 1 base, and 17 bases lay between the germline ends. This CDR3 region has 16 residues. The CDR3 spells CAISAASRRGSYEQYF. The CDR3 region has the DNA TGTGCCATCAGTGCGGCTAGCAGAAGGGGATCCTACGAGCAGTACTTC.

This clonotype was picked up a small number of times. V gene TRBV29-1 combines with J gene TRBJ2-1, with TRBD1 identical over 11 bases. With 6 bases clipped from V and 10 bases from J, the junction kept 2 bases outside the gene matches. Germline loops: CDR1 SQVTM, CDR2 ANQGSEA. This CDR3 comprises 11 residues. In nucleotides, the CDR3 is TGCAGCGTAGGGGACAGGGGGGAGCAGTTCTTC. Protein product: CSVGDRGEQFF.

The chain joins TRBV18 to TRBJ1-2; 7 nucleotides agree with TRBD1. Germline lookup yields CDR1 KGHSH and CDR2 LQKENI. The J segment lost 3 bases and the V segment lost 3 bases, leaving 16 bases of the junction unmatched. This CDR3 has 18 residues. The CDR3 is CASSPTTGLLRGDYGYTF. For the CDR3, the DNA is TGTGCCAGCTCACCGACGACAGGGCTCTTACGGGGAGACTATGGCTACACCTTC.

This clonotype was counted only a few times. The chain carries TRBV6-1 and TRBJ2-3; no clear D. The CDR3 has 15 residues. V lost 1 base and J lost 0, with 8 bases in between. Germline CDR1 reads MNHNS; CDR2 reads SASEGT. The CDR3 DNA follows: TGTGCCAGCAGTGAAGGGTCTTCTAGCACAGATACGCAGTATTTT. This translates into CASSEGSSSTDTQYF.

CDR3 loop: CATSRDIQESKTQYF. The CDR3 coding sequence is TGTGCCACCAGCAGAGATATTCAGGAATCGAAGACCCAGTACTTC. The V and J genes are TRBV15 and TRBJ2-7; the D is unclear. The assigned J gene may be wrong: the sequence end matches TRBJ2-5 better. The germline gives CDR1 LNHNV, CDR2 YYDKDF (reference sequence). The CDR3 consists of 15 residues.

V is TRBV12-3 or TRBV12-4 and J is TRBJ1-6, with unresolved D. This CDR3 comprises 17 residues. V lost 5 bases and J lost 3, with 17 bases in between. The CDR3 sequence: CASSPEAGGRYNSPLHF. The CDR3 DNA reads as TGTGCCAGCAGTCCTGAGGCGGGCGGTCGCTATAATTCACCCCTCCACTTT.

The genes are TRBV9 and TRBJ2-3; D remains unclear. The CDR3 extends over 16 amino acids. Trimming took 0 bases from V and 5 from J, leaving 16 bases between them. Germline V gene data show CDR1 as SGDLS and CDR2 as YYNGEE. CDR3 sequence (DNA): TGTGCCAGCAGCGTAGGCCCCAAGGTAGTGGAAGATACGCAGTATTTT. It is translated as CASSVGPKVVEDTQYF.

This clonotype came up a few times. The V gene is TRBV2, the J gene TRBJ2-5, with TRBD2 identical over 8 bases. After removal of 7 bases from V and 4 bases from J, the junction contained 8 bases not matched to a gene. There are 14 residues in the CDR3. Germline V gives CDR1 SNHLY, CDR2 FYNNEI. The CDR3 sequence is CASNIGGGAETQYF. CDR3 DNA: TGTGCCAGCAACATCGGGGGGGGCGCAGAGACCCAGTACTTC.

V and J are TRBV5-1 and TRBJ2-7; D possibly matches TRBD1 or TRBD2 (5 bases each). The CDR3 is 15 amino acids. Germline V lookup: CDR1 SGHRS, CDR2 YFSETQ. V lost 0 bases to trimming and J lost 5 bases, with 15 bases between them. The CDR3 sequence is CASSLGQPPGNEQYF. The CDR3 DNA reads as TGCGCCAGCAGCTTGGGACAGCCTCCGGGGAACGAGCAGTACTTC.

This rearrangement joins TRBV7-9 to TRBJ1-2; weak D call: TRBD1 (5 bases). Looked up from germline, CDR1 is SEHNR and CDR2 is FQNEAQ (reference sequence). The CDR3 consists of 13 residues. Trimming pared 5 bases from V and 8 bases from J, leaving 15 bases between. CDR3: CASSPGTQRGYTF. DNA of the CDR3: TGTGCCAGCAGCCCCGGGACCCAAAGGGGCTACACCTTC. The full variable domain, with the rest looked up from reference TRBV7-9 and TRBJ1-2, is DTGVSQNPRHKITKRGQNVTFRCDPISEHNRLYWYRQTLGQGPEFLTYFQNEAQLEKSRLLSDRFSAERPKGSFSTLEIQRTEQGDSAMYLCASSPGTQRGYTFGSGTRLTVV.

The V gene is TRBV5-1, the J gene TRBJ2-1; 9 bases map to TRBD2. Germline CDR1 and CDR2: SGHRS and YFSETQ. This CDR3 spans 16 amino acids. Trimming removed 0 bases from V and 7 bases from J; junction bases left unmatched: 8. The CDR3 sequence: CASSLVSAGGSNEQFF. The CDR3, as DNA: TGCGCCAGCAGCTTGGTGTCAGCGGGGGGATCGAATGAGCAGTTCTTC.